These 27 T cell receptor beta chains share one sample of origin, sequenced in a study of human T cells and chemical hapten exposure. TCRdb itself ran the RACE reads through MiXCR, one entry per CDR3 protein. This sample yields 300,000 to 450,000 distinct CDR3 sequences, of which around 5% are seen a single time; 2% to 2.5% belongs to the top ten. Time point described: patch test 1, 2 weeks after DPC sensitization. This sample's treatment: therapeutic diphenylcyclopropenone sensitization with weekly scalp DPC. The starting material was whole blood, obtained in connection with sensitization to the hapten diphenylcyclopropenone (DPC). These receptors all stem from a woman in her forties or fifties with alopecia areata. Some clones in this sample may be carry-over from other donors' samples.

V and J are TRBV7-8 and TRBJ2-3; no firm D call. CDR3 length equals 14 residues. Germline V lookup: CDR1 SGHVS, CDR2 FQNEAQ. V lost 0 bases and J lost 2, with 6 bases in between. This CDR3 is CASSLAVPTDTQYF. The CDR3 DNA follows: TGTGCCAGCAGCTTAGCAGTGCCCACAGATACGCAGTATTTT.

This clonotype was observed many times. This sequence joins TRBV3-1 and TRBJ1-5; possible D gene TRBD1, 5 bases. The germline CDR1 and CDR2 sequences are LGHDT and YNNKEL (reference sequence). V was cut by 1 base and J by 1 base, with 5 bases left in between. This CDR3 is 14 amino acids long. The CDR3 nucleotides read TGTGCCAGCAGCCAAGCAGGGAGCAATCAGCCCCAGCATTTT. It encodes CASSQAGSNQPQHF.

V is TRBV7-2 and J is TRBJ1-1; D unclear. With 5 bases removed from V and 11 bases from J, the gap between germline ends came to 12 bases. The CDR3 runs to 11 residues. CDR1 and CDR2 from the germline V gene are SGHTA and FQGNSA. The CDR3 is CASSPLNVAFF. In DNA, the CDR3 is TGTGCCAGCAGCCCTTTAAACGTGGCTTTCTTT.

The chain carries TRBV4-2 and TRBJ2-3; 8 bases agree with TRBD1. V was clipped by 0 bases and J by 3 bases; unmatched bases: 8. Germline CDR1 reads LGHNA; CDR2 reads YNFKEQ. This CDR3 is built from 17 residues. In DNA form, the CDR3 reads TGTGCCAGCAGCCAAGATGGGGCCAGGGGGCTTACAGATACGCAGTATTTT. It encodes CASSQDGARGLTDTQYF.

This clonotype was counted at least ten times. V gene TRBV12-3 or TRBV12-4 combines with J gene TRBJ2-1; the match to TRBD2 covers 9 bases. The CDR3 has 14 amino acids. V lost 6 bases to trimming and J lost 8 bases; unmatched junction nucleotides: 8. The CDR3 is CASSPTSGLDEQFF. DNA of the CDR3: TGTGCCAGCAGCCCGACTAGCGGATTGGATGAGCAGTTCTTC.

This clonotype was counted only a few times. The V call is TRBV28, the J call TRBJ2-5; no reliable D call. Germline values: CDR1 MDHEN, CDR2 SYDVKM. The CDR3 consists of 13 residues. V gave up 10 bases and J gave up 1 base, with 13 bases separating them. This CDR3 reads CATQRTRQETQYF. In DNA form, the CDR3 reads TGTGCCACGCAGAGGACCCGCCAAGAGACCCAGTACTTC.

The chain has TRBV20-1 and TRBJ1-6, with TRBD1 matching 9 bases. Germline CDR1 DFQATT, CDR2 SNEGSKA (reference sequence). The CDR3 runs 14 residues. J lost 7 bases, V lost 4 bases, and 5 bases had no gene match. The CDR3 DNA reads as TGCAGTGCTACTCCGGGACAGGGAAATTCACCCCTCCACTTT. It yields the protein CSATPGQGNSPLHF.

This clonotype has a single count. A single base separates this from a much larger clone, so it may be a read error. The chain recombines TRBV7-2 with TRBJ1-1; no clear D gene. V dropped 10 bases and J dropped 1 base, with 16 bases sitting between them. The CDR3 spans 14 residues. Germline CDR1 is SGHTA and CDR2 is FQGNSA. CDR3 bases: TGTGCCAACAGATCCAAGGGCGCGAACACTGAAGCTTTCTTT. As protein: CANRSKGANTEAFF.

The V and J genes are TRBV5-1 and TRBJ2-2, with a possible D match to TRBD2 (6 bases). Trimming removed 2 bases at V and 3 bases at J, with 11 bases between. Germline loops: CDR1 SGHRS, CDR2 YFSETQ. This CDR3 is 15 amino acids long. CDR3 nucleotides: TGCGCCAGCAGCTTAGGGCAGCGGGACACCGGGGAGCTGTTTTTT. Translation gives CASSLGQRDTGELFF.

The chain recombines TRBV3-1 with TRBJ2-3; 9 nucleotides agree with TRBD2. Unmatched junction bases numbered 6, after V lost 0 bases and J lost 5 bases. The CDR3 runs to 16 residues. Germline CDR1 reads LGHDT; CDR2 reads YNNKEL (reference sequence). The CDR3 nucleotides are TGTGCCAGCAGCCAAGATAGGCGGGGGGGACAAGATACGCAGTATTTT. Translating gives CASSQDRRGGQDTQYF.

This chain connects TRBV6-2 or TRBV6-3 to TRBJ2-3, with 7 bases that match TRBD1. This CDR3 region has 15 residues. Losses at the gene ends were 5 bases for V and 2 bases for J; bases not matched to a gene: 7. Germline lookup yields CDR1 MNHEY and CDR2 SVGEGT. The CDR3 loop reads CASSAWDSLTDTQYF. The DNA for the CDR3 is TGTGCCAGCAGTGCCTGGGACAGTCTCACAGATACGCAGTATTTT.

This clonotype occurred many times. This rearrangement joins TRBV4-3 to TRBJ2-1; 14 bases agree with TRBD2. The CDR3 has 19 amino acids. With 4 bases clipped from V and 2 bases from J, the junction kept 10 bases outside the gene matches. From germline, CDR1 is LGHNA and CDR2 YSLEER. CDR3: CASSPGGTSGRVAYNEQFF. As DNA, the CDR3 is TGCGCCAGCAGCCCAGGAGGGACTAGCGGGAGAGTTGCCTACAATGAGCAGTTCTTC.

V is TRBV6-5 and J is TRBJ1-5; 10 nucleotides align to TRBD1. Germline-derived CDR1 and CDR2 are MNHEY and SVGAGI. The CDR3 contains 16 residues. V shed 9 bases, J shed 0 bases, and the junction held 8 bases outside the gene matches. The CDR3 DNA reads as TGTGCCAGGATCAGACAGGGGGCCCCTAGCAATCAGCCCCAGCATTTT. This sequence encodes CARIRQGAPSNQPQHF.

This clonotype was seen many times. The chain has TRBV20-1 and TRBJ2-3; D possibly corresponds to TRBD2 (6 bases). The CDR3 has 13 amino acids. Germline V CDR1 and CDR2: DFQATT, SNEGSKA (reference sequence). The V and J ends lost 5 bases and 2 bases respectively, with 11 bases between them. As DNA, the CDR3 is TGCAGTGCTCGCGGGGCTTTCACAGATACGCAGTATTTT. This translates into CSARGAFTDTQYF.

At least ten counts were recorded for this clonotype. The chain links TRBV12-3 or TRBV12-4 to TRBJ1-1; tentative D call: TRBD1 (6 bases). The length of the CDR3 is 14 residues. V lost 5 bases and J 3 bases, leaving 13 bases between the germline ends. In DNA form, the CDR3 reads TGTGCCAGCAGTCCCCAGGGGTTCGACACTGAAGCTTTCTTT. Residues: CASSPQGFDTEAFF.

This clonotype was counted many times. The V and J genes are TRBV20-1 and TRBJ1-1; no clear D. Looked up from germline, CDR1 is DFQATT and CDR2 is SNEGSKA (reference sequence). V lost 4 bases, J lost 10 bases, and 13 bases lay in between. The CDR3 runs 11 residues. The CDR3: CSAKPRSGAFF. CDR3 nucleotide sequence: TGCAGTGCTAAACCGCGAAGTGGAGCTTTCTTT.

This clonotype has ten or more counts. In DNA form, the CDR3 reads TGTGCCAGCAGCCCAGGGGGCGGGGGCACTGAAGCTTTCTTT. Protein product: CASSPGGGGTEAFF. The V and J genes are TRBV11-2 and TRBJ1-1; 8 bases agree with TRBD1. This CDR3 comprises 14 residues. With V trimmed by 5 bases and J by 4 bases, 6 bases remained unmatched. Germline V CDR1 and CDR2: SGHAT, FQNNGV.

The CDR3 region has the DNA TGTGCCACCTGGGGGGGACATCCCCCGGGAAATGAGCAGTTCTTC. Its protein is CATWGGHPPGNEQFF. The genes are TRBV6-5 and TRBJ2-1; D possibly corresponds to TRBD2 (7 bases). CDR1 and CDR2 from the germline V gene are MNHEY and SVGAGI. The CDR3 consists of 15 residues. V lost 10 bases and J 7 bases, leaving 23 bases between the germline ends.

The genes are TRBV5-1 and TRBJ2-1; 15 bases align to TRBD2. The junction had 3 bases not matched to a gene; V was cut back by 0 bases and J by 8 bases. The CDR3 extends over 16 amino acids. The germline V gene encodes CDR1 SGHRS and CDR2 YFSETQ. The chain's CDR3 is CASSLGTSGRAHEQFF. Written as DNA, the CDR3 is TGCGCCAGCAGCTTGGGGACTAGCGGGAGGGCCCATGAGCAGTTCTTC.

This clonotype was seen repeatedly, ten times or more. As DNA, the CDR3 is TGTGCCAGCAGCAAAGCGTCCAGGGACATGCCTCGTAGCGGGAGAGGGGACAATGAGCAGTTCTTC. Its translation: CASSKASRDMPRSGRGDNEQFF. V and J are TRBV21-1 and TRBJ2-1; the D call in the table, TRBD2, was not verified against the DNA. TRBV21-1 is labeled a pseudogene. CDR3 length equals 22 residues.

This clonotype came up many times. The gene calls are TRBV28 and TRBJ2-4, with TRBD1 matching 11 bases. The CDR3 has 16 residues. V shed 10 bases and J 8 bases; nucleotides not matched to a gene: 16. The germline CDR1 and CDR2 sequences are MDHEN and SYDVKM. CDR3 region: CATDRGGQGAADIQYF. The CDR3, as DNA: TGTGCCACCGATAGGGGAGGACAGGGGGCGGCTGACATTCAGTACTTC.

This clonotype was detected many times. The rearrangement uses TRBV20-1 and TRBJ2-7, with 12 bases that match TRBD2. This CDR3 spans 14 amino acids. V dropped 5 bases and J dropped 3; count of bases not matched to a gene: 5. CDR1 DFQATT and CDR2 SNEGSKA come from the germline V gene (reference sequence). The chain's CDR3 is CSAPGLAGHYEQYF. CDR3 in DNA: TGCAGTGCTCCTGGACTAGCGGGGCACTACGAGCAGTACTTC.

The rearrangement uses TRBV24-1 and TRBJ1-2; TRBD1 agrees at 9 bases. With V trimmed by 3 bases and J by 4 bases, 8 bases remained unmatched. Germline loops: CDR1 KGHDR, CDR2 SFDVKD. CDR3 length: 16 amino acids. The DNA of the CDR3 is TGTGCCACCAGTGATCCGGGACAGGGAAACCTCTATGGCTACACCTTC. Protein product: CATSDPGQGNLYGYTF.

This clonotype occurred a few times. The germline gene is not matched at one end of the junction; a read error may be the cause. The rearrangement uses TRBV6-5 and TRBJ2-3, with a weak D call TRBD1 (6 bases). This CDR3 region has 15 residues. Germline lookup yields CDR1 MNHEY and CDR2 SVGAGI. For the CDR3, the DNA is TGTGCCAGCAGGTACTCAGGGGACCGAACAGATACGCAGTATTTT. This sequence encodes CASRYSGDRTDTQYF.

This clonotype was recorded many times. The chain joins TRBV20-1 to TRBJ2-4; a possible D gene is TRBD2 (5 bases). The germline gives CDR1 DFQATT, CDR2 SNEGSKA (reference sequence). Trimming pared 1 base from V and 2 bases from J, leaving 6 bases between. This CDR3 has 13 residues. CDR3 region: CSARVAPKNIQYF. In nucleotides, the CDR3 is TGCAGTGCTAGAGTAGCGCCCAAAAACATTCAGTACTTC.

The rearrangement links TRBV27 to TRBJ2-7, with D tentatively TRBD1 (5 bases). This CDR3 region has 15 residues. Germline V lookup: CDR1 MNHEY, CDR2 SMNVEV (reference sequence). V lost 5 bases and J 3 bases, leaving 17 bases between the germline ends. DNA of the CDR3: TGTGCCAGCAGTCTCACGGCAAGGGGATTCTACGAGCAGTACTTC. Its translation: CASSLTARGFYEQYF.

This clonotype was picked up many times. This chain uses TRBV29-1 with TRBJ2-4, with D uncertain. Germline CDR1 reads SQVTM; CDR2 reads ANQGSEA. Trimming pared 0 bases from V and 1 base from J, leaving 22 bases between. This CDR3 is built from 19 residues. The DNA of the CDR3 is TGCAGCGTTGAAGATCGTGGGCAGTCGATCGGTGTTGCCAAAAACATTCAGTACTTC. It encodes CSVEDRGQSIGVAKNIQYF.